This T cell receptor (beta chain) was found in a study of response to subunit inactivated influenza vaccine. Study results and limitations: The authors proposed limited new T cell recruitment per seasonal influenza vaccination.

This clonotype was recorded a few times. Its antigen is undetermined. The CDR3 is 14 amino acids. CDR1 is DFQATT, CDR2 SNEGSKA, per germline (reference sequence). TCRdb called the RT-PCR reads again in MiXCR, with one record for every CDR3 protein. The sample has about 650,000 distinct CDR3 sequences, more than 15% seen once; the top ten hold approximately 10%. The chain carries TRBV20-1 and TRBJ1-4, with TRBD1 identical over 9 bases. Here the sequenced sample was PBMCs from blood, taken 11 to 12 days after vaccination. The receptor comes from a man aged 50-60 years who received an inactivated influenza vaccine. The CDR3 bases are TGCAGGCAAGATCCGGGACAGGGTAATGAAAAACTGTTTTTT. Its translation is CRQDPGQGNEKLFF.